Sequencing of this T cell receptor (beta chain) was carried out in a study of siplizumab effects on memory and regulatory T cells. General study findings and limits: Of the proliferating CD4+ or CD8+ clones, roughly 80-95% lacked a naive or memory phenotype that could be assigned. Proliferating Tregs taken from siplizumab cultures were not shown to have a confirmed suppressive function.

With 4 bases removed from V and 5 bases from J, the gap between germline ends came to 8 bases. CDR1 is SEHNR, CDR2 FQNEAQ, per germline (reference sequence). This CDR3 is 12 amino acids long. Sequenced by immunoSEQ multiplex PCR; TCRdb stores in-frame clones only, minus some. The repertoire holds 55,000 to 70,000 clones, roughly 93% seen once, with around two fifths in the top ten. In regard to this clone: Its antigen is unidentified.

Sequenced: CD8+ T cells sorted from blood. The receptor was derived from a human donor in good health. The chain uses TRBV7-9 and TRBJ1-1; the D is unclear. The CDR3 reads CASSSAVTEAFF. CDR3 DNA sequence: TGTGCCAGCAGCTCGGCGGTGACTGAAGCTTTCTTT.